One and the same sample provided the 20 T cell receptor beta chains below, sequenced in a study of radiation and T cells in renal cell carcinoma. Time point given: blood 4 weeks post-SBRT, at nephrectomy. Treatment: 15 Gy SBRT to primary tumor, nephrectomy 4 weeks later. TCRdb's copy holds only in-frame clones and misses some; the assay was immunoSEQ multiplex PCR. This sample yields over 35,000 clones, of which about 82% are seen a single time; 25% to 30% belongs to the top ten. The sequencing used blood, collected from a patient whose treatment included radiotherapy and nephrectomy. Receptors originate from a woman aged 70-85 years with renal cell carcinoma.

CDR3 in amino acids: CASSSPGGGYGYTF. The CDR3 bases are TGTGCCAGCAGTTCTCCGGGGGGGGGCTATGGCTACACCTTC. J is TRBJ1-2 and V is TRBV28, with D maybe TRBD1 (5 bases). Between the trimmed V and J ends, which lost 4 bases and 4 bases, there was a span of 13 bases. The CDR3 consists of 14 residues. Per the germline V gene, CDR1 is MDHEN and CDR2 is SYDVKM.

The V and J genes are TRBV6-4 and TRBJ2-7; 7 bases match TRBD2. The length of the CDR3 is 12 residues. Germline V gene data show CDR1 as MRHNA and CDR2 as SNTAGT. Unmatched junction bases numbered 7, after V lost 8 bases and J lost 6 bases. Here the CDR3 reads CASGGRELEQYF. The CDR3 DNA follows: TGTGCCAGCGGCGGGAGAGAGCTCGAGCAGTACTTC.

The gene calls are TRBV5-4 and TRBJ1-1; D ambiguous. CDR1 is SGHNT and CDR2 is YYREEE in the germline V gene (reference sequence). CDR3 size: 14 residues. V was pared by 2 bases and J by 1 base, with 9 bases between. The DNA of the CDR3 is TGTGCCAGCAGCTTCACCGGGAGGAACACTGAAGCTTTCTTT. Protein sequence: CASSFTGRNTEAFF.

The V call is TRBV6-5, the J call TRBJ1-6, with 8 bases that match TRBD1. J lost 2 bases, V lost 4 bases, and 1 base had no gene match. The length of the CDR3 is 15 residues. CDR1 and CDR2 (germline): MNHEY, SVGAGI. CDR3 residues: CASSSGQAYNSPLHF. Written as DNA, the CDR3 is TGTGCCAGCAGTTCGGGACAGGCCTATAATTCACCCCTCCACTTT.

The chain carries TRBV7-9 and TRBJ1-5; the match to TRBD1 covers 11 bases. Germline V gene data show CDR1 as SEHNR and CDR2 as FQNEAQ (reference sequence). The CDR3 runs 16 residues. The trim removed 3 bases at V and 6 bases at J, leaving 7 bases unmatched. The CDR3 region is CASSLGTGGVGQPQHF. The CDR3 DNA follows: TGTGCCAGCAGCTTGGGGACAGGGGGAGTCGGTCAGCCCCAGCATTTT. Combining the CDR3 with reference TRBV7-9 and TRBJ1-5 gives the whole variable domain DTGVSQNPRHKITKRGQNVTFRCDPISEHNRLYWYRQTLGQGPEFLTYFQNEAQLEKSRLLSDRFSAERPKGSFSTLEIQRTEQGDSAMYLCASSLGTGGVGQPQHFGDGTRLSIL.

The chain has TRBV7-2 and TRBJ2-5, with 8 bases identical to TRBD2. The CDR3 sequence is 14 residues long. Germline lookup yields CDR1 SGHTA and CDR2 FQGNSA. V gave up 4 bases and J gave up 5 bases; unmatched junction bases: 6. In DNA form, the CDR3 reads TGTGCCAGCAGCTCCGGGGGGGCCCAGGAGACCCAGTACTTC. It specifies CASSSGGAQETQYF.

This sequence joins TRBV5-1 and TRBJ2-5; 12 nucleotides line up with TRBD2. CDR1 is SGHRS and CDR2 is YFSETQ in the germline V gene. Unmatched junction bases numbered 4, after V lost 0 bases and J lost 4 bases. CDR3 length equals 16 residues. The CDR3 is CASSLGTSGNVETQYF. The CDR3 bases are TGCGCCAGCAGCTTGGGGACTAGCGGGAACGTAGAGACCCAGTACTTC.

This clone has a handful of counts. The gene calls are TRBV4-1 and TRBJ2-3; D gene unclear. CDR1 MGHRA and CDR2 YSYEKL come from the germline V gene. V was cut by 3 bases and J by 3 bases, with 1 base left in between. This CDR3 contains 11 residues. In nucleotides, the CDR3 is TGCGCCAGCAGCCAGACAGATACGCAGTATTTT. Its translation: CASSQTDTQYF.

This chain joins TRBV30 and TRBJ2-6; D gene ambiguous. Trimming removed 1 base at V and 4 bases at J, with 2 bases between. Per germline, CDR1 GTSNPN and CDR2 SVGIG (reference sequence). This CDR3 contains 12 residues. CDR3 nucleotides: TGTGCCTGGAGTGCGGGGGCCAACGTCCTGACTTTC. Its translation is CAWSAGANVLTF.

The V gene is TRBV2, the J gene TRBJ1-6, with no clear D. Germline V gene data show CDR1 as SNHLY and CDR2 as FYNNEI. The CDR3 loop spans 13 amino acids. Trimming removed 6 bases at V and 7 bases at J, with 10 bases between. CDR3 amino acids: CASSPQPNSPLHF. The CDR3 DNA sequence: TGTGCCAGCAGCCCCCAGCCCAATTCACCCCTCCACTTT.

The V call is TRBV7-8, the J call TRBJ2-2; D is unclear. V lost 5 bases to trimming and J lost 4 bases, with 23 bases between them. From germline, CDR1 is SGHVS and CDR2 FQNEAQ. This CDR3 comprises 18 residues. CDR3: CASSRSSRVLGITGELFF. CDR3 sequence (DNA): TGTGCCAGCAGCCGATCATCCCGGGTTCTCGGAATCACCGGGGAGCTGTTTTTT.

V and J are TRBV19 and TRBJ2-3; D gene unclear. CDR1 LNHDA and CDR2 SQIVND come from the germline V gene (reference sequence). This CDR3 comprises 15 residues. V was cut by 4 bases and J by 0 bases, with 11 bases left in between. CDR3 sequence (DNA): TGTGCCAGTAGTACACCCTTTGGGAGCACAGATACGCAGTATTTT. Protein product: CASSTPFGSTDTQYF.

The chain combines TRBV10-3 with TRBJ2-5; D remains ambiguous. The CDR3 consists of 15 residues. V shed 3 bases and J shed 3 bases, with 14 bases lying between them. The germline CDR1 and CDR2 sequences are ENHRY and SYGVKD. CDR3 coding DNA: TGTGCCATCAGTGACCCCGGACGCGGAAAAGAGACCCAGTACTTC. Its protein product is CAISDPGRGKETQYF.

V usage is TRBV7-9 and J usage is TRBJ2-1; maybe TRBD2 (6 bases). CDR3 length: 14 residues. Germline lookup yields CDR1 SEHNR and CDR2 FQNEAQ (reference sequence). The V end lost 2 bases, the J end lost 10 bases, and 15 bases lay between the germline ends. The CDR3 here is CASSLPWRAREQFF. For the CDR3, the DNA is TGTGCCAGCAGCTTACCCTGGAGGGCAAGGGAGCAGTTCTTC.

There are a few counts of this clone. The chain combines TRBV27 with TRBJ2-7; D is uncertain. Trimming pared 8 bases from V and 3 bases from J, leaving 23 bases between. CDR1 is MNHEY and CDR2 is SMNVEV in the germline V gene (reference sequence). The CDR3 runs to 16 residues. CDR3 residues: CASVPHYYILIYEQYF. The DNA of the CDR3 is TGTGCCAGCGTTCCTCATTATTACATTTTGATCTACGAGCAGTACTTC.

The CDR3, as DNA: TGTGCCAGCAGCTCTCTCGGACGGAACCCCTACGAGCAGTACTTC. It codes for CASSSLGRNPYEQYF. The chain links TRBV7-9 to TRBJ2-7; D ambiguous. The CDR3 extends over 15 amino acids. Trimming left V 4 bases short and J 2 bases short, with 15 bases between. Per germline, CDR1 SEHNR and CDR2 FQNEAQ (reference sequence).

This clone was seen a single time. The gene calls are TRBV19 and TRBJ1-1, with a weak D call TRBD1 (5 bases). V gave up 6 bases and J gave up 3 bases, with 11 bases separating them. The CDR3 runs 13 residues. The V gene's germline CDR1 is LNHDA and CDR2 SQIVND (reference sequence). CDR3 amino acids: CASRQGRDTEAFF. CDR3 DNA: TGTGCCAGTAGGCAGGGAAGGGACACTGAAGCTTTCTTT.

CDR3 sequence reads: CSVAQGAYEQYF. CDR3 bases: TGCAGCGTTGCACAGGGGGCATACGAGCAGTACTTC. The chain recombines TRBV29-1 with TRBJ2-7; 9 bases match TRBD1. Germline CDR1 and CDR2: SQVTM and ANQGSEA. V gave up 4 bases and J gave up 4 bases; unmatched junction bases: 2. There are 12 residues in the CDR3.

The chain has TRBV5-4 and TRBJ2-3, with TRBD1 identical over 8 bases. The CDR3 contains 16 residues. Trimming removed 3 bases from V and 5 bases from J; junction bases left unmatched: 11. Germline loops: CDR1 SGHNT, CDR2 YYREEE (reference sequence). The chain's CDR3 is CASSSGPGGAVDTQYF. As DNA, the CDR3 is TGTGCCAGCAGCTCTGGGCCAGGGGGCGCCGTAGATACGCAGTATTTT.

The rearrangement joins TRBV6-5 to TRBJ2-7, with a tentative D call TRBD1 (5 bases). Germline CDR1 is MNHEY and CDR2 is SVGAGI. Trimming took 6 bases from V and 4 from J, leaving 19 bases between them. This CDR3 is 15 amino acids long. The CDR3 region is CASRQDQALGYEQYF. The CDR3 nucleotides read TGTGCCAGCAGACAGGACCAAGCGCTCGGATACGAGCAGTACTTC.